This TCR beta chain was found in a study of regulatory T cells in long-lasting Graves disease. Study-level background: More than 5 years of antithyroid drugs with positive TSH receptor antibodies defined persistent Graves' disease.

As for time point: persistent/refractory GD, antithyroid drugs over 5 years with positive TRAb. Preparation of the TCR library used RNA extracted from PBMCs. Each of the patients was recruited from an endocrinology department situated in Xi'an, China. EDTA tubes received roughly 9.7 milliliters of drawn peripheral blood. With iRepertoire HTBI primers and Arm-PCR of CDR3 regions, TCR beta libraries were built. TCRdb itself ran the multiplex PCR reads through MiXCR, one entry per CDR3 protein. The table shows 650,000 to 700,000 distinct CDR3 sequences, with around 30% occurring only once. This CDR3 region has 14 residues. V was shortened by 5 bases and J by 2 bases, with 10 bases between the two germline ends. Germline CDR1 is MNHNS and CDR2 is SASEGT.

Source: peripheral blood mononuclear cells (PBMCs), taken when the disease was refractory, from a patient treated with antithyroid drugs. The receptor's source is a female donor with Graves disease. V and J are TRBV6-1 and TRBJ1-5; the D is unclear. CDR3 loop: CASSKDIGNQPQHF. For the CDR3, the DNA is TGTGCCAGCAGTAAAGACATAGGCAATCAGCCCCAGCATTTT.